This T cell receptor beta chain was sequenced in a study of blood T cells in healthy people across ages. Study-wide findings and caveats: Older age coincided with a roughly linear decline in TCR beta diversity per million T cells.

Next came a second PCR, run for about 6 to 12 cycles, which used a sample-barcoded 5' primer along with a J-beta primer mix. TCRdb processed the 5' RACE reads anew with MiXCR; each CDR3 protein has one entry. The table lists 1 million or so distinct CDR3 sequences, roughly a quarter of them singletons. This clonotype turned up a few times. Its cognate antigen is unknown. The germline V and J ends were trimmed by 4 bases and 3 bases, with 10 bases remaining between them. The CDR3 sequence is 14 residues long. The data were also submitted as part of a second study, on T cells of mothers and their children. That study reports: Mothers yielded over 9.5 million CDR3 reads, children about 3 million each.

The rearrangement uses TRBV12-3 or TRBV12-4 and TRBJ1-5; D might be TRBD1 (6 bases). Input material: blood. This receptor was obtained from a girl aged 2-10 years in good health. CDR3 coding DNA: TGTGCCAGCAGTTGGGGGGCTAACAATCAGCCCCAGCATTTT. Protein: CASSWGANNQPQHF.